Following are 11 T cell receptor beta chains from one sample sequenced in a study of T cells after yellow fever vaccination. Each CDR3 protein is one row after TCRdb ran MiXCR on the 5' RACE reads. The table shows roughly 500,000 distinct CDR3 sequences, with 15% to 20% occurring only once. The sample was PBMCs, taken 15 days after the yellow fever booster vaccination. The receptors derive from a man aged 30-40 years who received the YFV17D yellow fever vaccine.

The V and J genes are TRBV7-6 and TRBJ2-7, with 9 bases lining up with TRBD1. This CDR3 region has 13 residues. Unmatched junction bases numbered 5, after V lost 5 bases and J lost 6 bases. The germline V gene has CDR1 SGHVS and CDR2 FNYEAQ. CDR3: CASSRDRESEQYF. The CDR3 nucleotides read TGTGCCAGCAGCCGGGACAGGGAGAGCGAGCAGTACTTC.

There are a few counts of this clonotype. The chain couples TRBV12-3 or TRBV12-4 to TRBJ2-3; 7 bases match TRBD2. Losses at the gene ends were 3 bases for V and 3 bases for J; bases not matched to a gene: 6. The CDR3 has 15 amino acids. This chain's CDR3 is CASSLGGGVTDTQYF. In nucleotides, the CDR3 is TGTGCCAGCAGTTTGGGGGGAGGGGTGACAGATACGCAGTATTTT.

The sample holds a few counts of this clonotype. The chain has TRBV30 and TRBJ2-7; D is perhaps TRBD1 (5 bases). This CDR3 has 13 residues. The V and J ends lost 0 bases and 2 bases respectively, with 8 bases between them. Germline CDR1 is GTSNPN and CDR2 is SVGIG (reference sequence). The CDR3 DNA reads TGTGCCTGGAGTGTCGCAGGGCCCTACGAGCAGTACTTC. Residues: CAWSVAGPYEQYF.

The chain couples TRBV19 to TRBJ2-2; D not certain. V lost 7 bases, J lost 6 bases, and 15 bases lay in between. This CDR3 is 14 amino acids long. Per germline, CDR1 LNHDA and CDR2 SQIVND (reference sequence). DNA for the CDR3: TGTGCCAGTAACGTCATTTTCCCCCCCGGGGAGCTGTTTTTT. It encodes CASNVIFPPGELFF. The full variable domain, completed using reference TRBV19 and TRBJ2-2, is DGGITQSPKYLFRKEGQNVTLSCEQNLNHDAMYWYRQDPGQGLRLIYYSQIVNDFQKGDIAEGYSVSREKKESFPLTVTSAQKNPTAFYLCASNVIFPPGELFFGEGSRLTVL.

This clonotype was observed a few times. The rearrangement uses TRBV7-2 and TRBJ2-5; 9 bases line up with TRBD1. The CDR3 has 15 residues. V lost 5 bases to trimming and J lost 4 bases; unmatched junction nucleotides: 8. Per the germline V gene, CDR1 is SGHTA and CDR2 is FQGNSA. The CDR3: CASSAGTGKRETQYF. The CDR3 coding sequence is TGTGCCAGCAGCGCGGGGACAGGGAAGCGAGAGACCCAGTACTTC.

The chain carries TRBV20-1 and TRBJ2-3; D is unresolved. The germline gives CDR1 DFQATT, CDR2 SNEGSKA (reference sequence). Trimming removed 5 bases at V and 0 bases at J, with 21 bases between. The CDR3 sequence is 17 residues long. The CDR3 DNA reads as TGCAGTGCTCACGATCTCATTAGCCCGTTAAGCACAGATACGCAGTATTTT. It is translated as CSAHDLISPLSTDTQYF.

This clonotype was seen a handful of times. V gene TRBV7-2 combines with J gene TRBJ2-3, with TRBD1 identical over 7 bases. CDR3 length: 19 residues. Germline trimming cut 0 bases from V and 1 base from J; bases unmatched to any gene: 13. Per germline, CDR1 SGHTA and CDR2 FQGNSA. In DNA, the CDR3 is TGTGCCAGCAGCTTAGCGCTAGCAGGGGGTCTTAGGGGCACAGATACGCAGTATTTT. Translation: CASSLALAGGLRGTDTQYF.

The sample holds a few counts of this clonotype. CDR3 residues: CAISELDRGETQYF. CDR3 DNA: TGTGCCATCAGTGAATTGGACAGGGGCGAGACCCAGTACTTC. The genes are TRBV10-3 and TRBJ2-5, with 9 nucleotides matching TRBD1. The CDR3 has 14 residues. Unmatched junction bases numbered 4, after V lost 3 bases and J lost 5 bases. The germline V gene has CDR1 ENHRY and CDR2 SYGVKD.

This clonotype was observed a few times. V gene TRBV10-1 combines with J gene TRBJ2-3, with TRBD2 matching 8 bases. The CDR3 contains 16 residues. V shed 3 bases and J 5 bases; nucleotides not matched to a gene: 10. CDR1 WNHNN and CDR2 SYGVQD come from the germline V gene (reference sequence). The chain's CDR3 is CASSDGQAGVGDTQYF. The CDR3 DNA reads TGCGCCAGCAGTGATGGTCAAGCGGGAGTGGGAGATACGCAGTATTTT.

This clonotype has just a few counts. This chain joins TRBV9 and TRBJ2-3; 7 nucleotides match TRBD1. Looked up from germline, CDR1 is SGDLS and CDR2 is YYNGEE. The CDR3 length is 13 residues. V dropped 3 bases and J dropped 6; count of bases not matched to a gene: 4. DNA for the CDR3: TGTGCCAGCAGCGCAGGGGGTTGGGATACGCAGTATTTT. Its protein is CASSAGGWDTQYF.

A few counts support this clonotype. This chain links TRBV11-2 with TRBJ2-7; a weak D match, TRBD1 (5 bases). CDR3 size: 15 residues. Germline CDR1 is SGHAT and CDR2 is FQNNGV. Trimming stripped 1 base from V and 2 bases from J, with 12 bases between. This chain's CDR3 is CASSLARQTAYEQYF. CDR3 bases: TGTGCCAGCAGCTTAGCCCGACAGACCGCCTACGAGCAGTACTTC.